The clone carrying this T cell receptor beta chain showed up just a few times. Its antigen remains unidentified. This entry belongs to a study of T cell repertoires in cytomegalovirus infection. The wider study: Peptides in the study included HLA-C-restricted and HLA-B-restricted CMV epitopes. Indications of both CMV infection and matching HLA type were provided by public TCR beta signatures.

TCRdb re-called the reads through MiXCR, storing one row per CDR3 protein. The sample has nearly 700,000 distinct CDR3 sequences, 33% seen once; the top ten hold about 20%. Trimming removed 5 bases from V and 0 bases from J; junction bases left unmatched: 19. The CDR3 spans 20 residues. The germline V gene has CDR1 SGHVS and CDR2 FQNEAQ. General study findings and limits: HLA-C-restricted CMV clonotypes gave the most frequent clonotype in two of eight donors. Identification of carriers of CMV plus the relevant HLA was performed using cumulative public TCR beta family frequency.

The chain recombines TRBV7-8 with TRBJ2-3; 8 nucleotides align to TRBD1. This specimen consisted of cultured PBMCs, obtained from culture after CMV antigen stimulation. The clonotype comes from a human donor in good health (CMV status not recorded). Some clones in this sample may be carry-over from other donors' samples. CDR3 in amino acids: CASSQTPGGLYRQSTDTQYF. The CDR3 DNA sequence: TGTGCCAGCAGCCAAACTCCAGGGGGCCTTTACCGACAGAGCACAGATACGCAGTATTTT.